This TCR beta chain was identified in a study of T cells after yellow fever vaccination (dated by TCRdb to the late 2010s). For the wider study: Libraries from fractions with low cell numbers were prepared with the SMART-Seq v4 Ultra Low Input RNA kit. Blood samples were taken at several timepoints before and after primary and secondary immunization, and bulk PBMC replicates and cell subsets were isolated. Two healthy male donors, one aged 18 to 30 and one aged 30 to 40 years, made up the cohort. To follow T-cell clones before and after primary and booster YFV17D yellow fever vaccination, bulk TCR alpha and beta repertoires were sequenced over time.

TCR cDNA was made using 5'RACE template switching, a step that added a universal primer site and unique molecular identifiers. Priming for cDNA synthesis came from both the TCR alpha and TCR beta constant segments. Two PCR steps were used to amplify libraries, with sample barcodes and sequencing adapters being added in the second step. Sequencing of libraries was performed on Illumina HiSeq 2500 (2x100 bp) or NovaSeq (2x150 bp). Concerning the study's data processing: Demultiplexing of reads and collapsing into UMI consensus sequences were performed with MIGEC, and V(D)J alignment was carried out with MiXCR. Vaccine-responding clonotypes were identified with edgeR using replicate PBMC samples, with FDR below 0.01 and a log2 fold change above 5 up to day 15 being required. CD4 or CD8 identity was assigned to each bulk clonotype according to whether the clonotype was present at higher abundance in the sequenced CD4 repertoire or the sequenced CD8 repertoire. The public reads were reanalyzed by TCRdb: fastp trimming at Q25, MiXCR alignment, in-frame beta chains only. Each record represents a unique CDR3 protein, reported with the most common genes and DNA among its rows. For this entry, the V and J calls and clone size follow TCRdb and not the study's own pipeline. Counted in this sample were 300,000 to 400,000 distinct CDR3 sequences; 6.2% of them appeared once. Over 12% of the sample lies in the top ten.

Based on the germline V gene, the CDR1 and CDR2 sequences are LGHNA and YNFKEQ. V is clipped by 4 bases and J by 7 bases, and the sequence between their germline boundaries is 14 bases long. Spanning cysteine to phenylalanine, the CDR3 consists of 13 amino acids. Only the CDR3 region is kept as DNA, spanning 39 bases read in frame from base 1. Reading the label with the study, this specimen's treatment or condition is: live attenuated yellow fever vaccine strain. At each blood-draw timepoint, two biological replicates of bulk PBMCs were obtained. PBMCs were isolated from peripheral blood using a standard Ficoll-Paque protocol. RNA was extracted with TriZol from bulk PBMCs, CD4 and CD8 fractions, and dextramer-positive and dextramer-negative fractions. This clonotype was seen many times. Its antigen target is currently unknown. Within one base of it there is no much larger clone, and no base qualities were kept.

Study-wide conclusions, independent of this receptor: Because abundant contaminating clonotypes from the bulk population could be contained in FACS-sorted repertoires, computational filtering was required. After the booster, most of the clones that had expanded following primary vaccination were detected again (96% of CD4 and 85% to 90% of CD8), which suggests that memory was broadly maintained. The secondary T-cell response was weaker than the primary response but faster, peaking on day 5 instead of day 15. The study included only two donors, which limits how far the findings can be generalized. A small share of clonotypes was detected in both CD4 and CD8 compartments, with the overlap likely arising from convergent recombination.

This TCR came from a man aged 25-40 years who received the YFV17D yellow fever vaccine. The V gene is TRBV4-2 and the J gene is TRBJ2-7, with no reliable assignment of the D segment. Here the sequenced sample was PBMCs, taken 5 days after the yellow fever booster vaccination. In nucleotides, the sequence is TGTGCCAGCAGCCCCAGCCTAAGGTTGGAGCAGTACTTC. Its coded protein is CASSPSLRLEQYF.